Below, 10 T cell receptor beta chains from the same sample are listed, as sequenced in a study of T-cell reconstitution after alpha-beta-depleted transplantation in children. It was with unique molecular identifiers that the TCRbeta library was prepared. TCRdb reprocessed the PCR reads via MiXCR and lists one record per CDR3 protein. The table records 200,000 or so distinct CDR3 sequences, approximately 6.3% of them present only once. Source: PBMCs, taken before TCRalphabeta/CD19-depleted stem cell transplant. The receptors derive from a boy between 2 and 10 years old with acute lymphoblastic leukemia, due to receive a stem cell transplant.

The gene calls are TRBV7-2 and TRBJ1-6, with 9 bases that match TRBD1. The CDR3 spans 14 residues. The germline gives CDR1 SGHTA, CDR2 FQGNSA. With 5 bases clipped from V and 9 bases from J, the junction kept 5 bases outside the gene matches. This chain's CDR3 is CASSLTGGASPLHF. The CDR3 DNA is TGTGCCAGCAGCCTGACAGGGGGTGCTTCACCCCTCCACTTT.

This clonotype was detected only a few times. The CDR3 bases are TGTGCCTGGAGCAGGGACCTGTCCTACGAGCAGTACTTC. Its translation: CAWSRDLSYEQYF. The chain carries TRBV30 and TRBJ2-7; perhaps D is TRBD1 or TRBD2 (5 bases each). Germline V gene lookup returns CDR1 GTSNPN and CDR2 SVGIG (reference sequence). The CDR3 is made up of 13 amino acids. The V gene lost 3 bases and the J gene lost 1 base, with 10 bases spanning the gap.

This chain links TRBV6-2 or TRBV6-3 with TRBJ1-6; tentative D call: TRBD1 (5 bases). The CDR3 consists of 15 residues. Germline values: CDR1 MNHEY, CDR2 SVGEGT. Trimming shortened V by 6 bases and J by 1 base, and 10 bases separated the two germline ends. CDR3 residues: CASRWGRSYNSPLHF. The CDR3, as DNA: TGTGCCAGCAGGTGGGGGAGATCCTATAATTCACCCCTCCACTTT.

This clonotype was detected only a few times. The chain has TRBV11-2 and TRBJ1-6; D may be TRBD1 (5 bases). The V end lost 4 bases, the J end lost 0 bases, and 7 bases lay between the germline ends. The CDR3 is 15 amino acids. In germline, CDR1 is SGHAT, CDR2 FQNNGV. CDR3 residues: CASSSGSSYNSPLHF. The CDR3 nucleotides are TGTGCCAGCAGCTCAGGGAGCTCCTATAATTCACCCCTCCACTTT. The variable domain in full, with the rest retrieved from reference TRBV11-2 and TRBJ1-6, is EAGVAQSPRYKIIEKRQSVAFWCNPISGHATLYWYQQILGQGPKLLIQFQNNGVVDDSQLPKDRFSAERLKGVDSTLKIQPAKLEDSAVYLCASSSGSSYNSPLHFGNGTRLTVT.

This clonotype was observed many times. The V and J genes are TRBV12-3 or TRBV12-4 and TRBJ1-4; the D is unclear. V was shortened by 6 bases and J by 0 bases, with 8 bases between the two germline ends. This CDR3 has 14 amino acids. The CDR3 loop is CASSLTSTNEKLFF. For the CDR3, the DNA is TGTGCCAGCAGCCTAACTTCAACTAATGAAAAACTGTTTTTT.

Written as DNA, the CDR3 is TGCGCCAGCAGCCAAGGTATGGCAGTTGGGAACATTAGCTCCTACGAGCAGTACTTC. This sequence encodes CASSQGMAVGNISSYEQYF. The chain is built from TRBV4-3 and TRBJ2-7; D uncertain. This CDR3 region has 19 residues. The ends were cut back, 1 base at V and 0 bases at J, with 22 bases in the middle. CDR1 is LGHNA, CDR2 YSLEER, per germline.

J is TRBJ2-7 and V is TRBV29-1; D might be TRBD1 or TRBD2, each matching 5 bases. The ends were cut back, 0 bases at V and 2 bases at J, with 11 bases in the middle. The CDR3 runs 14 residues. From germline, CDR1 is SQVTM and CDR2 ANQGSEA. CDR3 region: CSVEDGTAPYEQYF. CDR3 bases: TGCAGCGTTGAAGATGGGACGGCCCCCTACGAGCAGTACTTC.

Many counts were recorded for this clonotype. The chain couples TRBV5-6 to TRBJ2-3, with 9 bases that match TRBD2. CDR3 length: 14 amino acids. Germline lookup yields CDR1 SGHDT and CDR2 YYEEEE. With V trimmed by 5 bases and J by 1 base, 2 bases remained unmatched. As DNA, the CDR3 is TGTGCCAGCAGGGGGACTAGCCGCACAGATACGCAGTATTTT. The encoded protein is CASRGTSRTDTQYF.

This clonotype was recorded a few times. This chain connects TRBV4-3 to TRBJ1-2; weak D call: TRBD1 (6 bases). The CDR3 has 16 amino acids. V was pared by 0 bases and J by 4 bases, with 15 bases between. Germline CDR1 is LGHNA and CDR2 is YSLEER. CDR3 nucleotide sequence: TGCGCCAGCAGCCAAGATGCCAGGGGCAATGGCTATGGCTACACCTTC. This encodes CASSQDARGNGYGYTF.

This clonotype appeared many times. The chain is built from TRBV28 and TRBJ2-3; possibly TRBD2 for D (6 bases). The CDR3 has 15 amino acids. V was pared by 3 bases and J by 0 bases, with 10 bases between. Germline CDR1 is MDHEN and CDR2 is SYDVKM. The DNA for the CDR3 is TGTGCCAGCAGTTTGGGGGGAGCCAGCACAGATACGCAGTATTTT. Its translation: CASSLGGASTDTQYF.